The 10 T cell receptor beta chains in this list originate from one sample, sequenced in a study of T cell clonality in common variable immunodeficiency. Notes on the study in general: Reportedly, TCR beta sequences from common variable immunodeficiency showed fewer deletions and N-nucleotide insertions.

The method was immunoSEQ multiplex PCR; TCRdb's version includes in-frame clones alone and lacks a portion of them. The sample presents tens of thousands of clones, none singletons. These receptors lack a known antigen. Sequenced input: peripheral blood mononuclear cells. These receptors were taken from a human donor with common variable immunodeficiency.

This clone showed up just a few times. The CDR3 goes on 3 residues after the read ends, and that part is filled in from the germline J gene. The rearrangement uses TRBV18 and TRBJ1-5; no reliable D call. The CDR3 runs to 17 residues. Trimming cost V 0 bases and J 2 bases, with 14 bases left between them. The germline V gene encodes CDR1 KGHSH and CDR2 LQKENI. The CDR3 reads CASSPPVRILGNQPQHF. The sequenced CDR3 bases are TGTGCCAGCTCACCACCGGTAAGGATCCTAGGCAATCAGCCC.

The CDR3 DNA, read in part, is TGTGCCAGCAGCTTGGGACACCTAATCAACTACGAG. Residues: CASSLGHLINYE. The CDR3 as a whole reads CASSLGHLINYEQYF. The J gene is TRBJ2-7, the V gene TRBV5-5, with no clear D. The read terminates 3 residues ahead of where the CDR3 ends, so the germline J gene completes it. Germline CDR1 reads SGHKS; CDR2 reads YYEKEE (reference sequence). The CDR3 loop spans 15 amino acids. The V gene lost 0 bases and the J gene lost 3 bases, with 13 bases spanning the gap. Full variable domain (remainder filled in from reference TRBV5-5 and TRBJ2-7): DAGVTQSPTHLIKTRGQQVTLRCSPISGHKSVSWYQQVLGQGPQFIFQYYEKEERGRGNFPDRFSARQFPNYSSELNVNALLLGDSALYLCASSLGHLINYEQYFGPGTRLTVT.

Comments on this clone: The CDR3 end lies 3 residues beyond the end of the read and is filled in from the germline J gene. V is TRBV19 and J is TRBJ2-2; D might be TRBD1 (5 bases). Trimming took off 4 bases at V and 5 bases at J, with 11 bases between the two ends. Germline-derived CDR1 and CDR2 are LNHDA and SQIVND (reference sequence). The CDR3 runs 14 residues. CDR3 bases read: TGTGCCAGTAGTACCCAGGGCGTAACCGGGGAG. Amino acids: CASSTQGVTGE. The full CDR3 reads CASSTQGVTGELFF.

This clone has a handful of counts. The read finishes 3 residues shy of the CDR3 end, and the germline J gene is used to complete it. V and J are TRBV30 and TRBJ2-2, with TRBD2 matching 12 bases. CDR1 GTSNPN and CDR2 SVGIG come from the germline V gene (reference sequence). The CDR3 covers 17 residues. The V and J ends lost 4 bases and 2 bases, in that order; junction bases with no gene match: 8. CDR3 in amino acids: CAWKQLAGGSNTGELFF. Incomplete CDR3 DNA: TGTGCCTGGAAACAGCTAGCGGGGGGGTCTAACACCGGGGAG.

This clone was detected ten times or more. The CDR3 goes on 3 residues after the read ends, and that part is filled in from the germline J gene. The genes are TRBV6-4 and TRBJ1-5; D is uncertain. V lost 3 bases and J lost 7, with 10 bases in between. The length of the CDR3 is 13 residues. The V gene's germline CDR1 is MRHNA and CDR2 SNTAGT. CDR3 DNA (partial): TGTGCCAGCAGTGAGGGCCTTGGACAGCCC. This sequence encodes CASSEGLGQP. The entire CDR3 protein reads CASSEGLGQPQHF.

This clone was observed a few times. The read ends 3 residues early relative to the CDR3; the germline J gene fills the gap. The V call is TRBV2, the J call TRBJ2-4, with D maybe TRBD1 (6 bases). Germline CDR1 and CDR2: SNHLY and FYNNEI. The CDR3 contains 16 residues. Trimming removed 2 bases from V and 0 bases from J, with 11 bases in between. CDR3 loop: CASSERAGEAKNIQYF. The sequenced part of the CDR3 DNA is TGTGCCAGCAGTGAAAGGGCAGGGGAAGCCAAAAACATT.

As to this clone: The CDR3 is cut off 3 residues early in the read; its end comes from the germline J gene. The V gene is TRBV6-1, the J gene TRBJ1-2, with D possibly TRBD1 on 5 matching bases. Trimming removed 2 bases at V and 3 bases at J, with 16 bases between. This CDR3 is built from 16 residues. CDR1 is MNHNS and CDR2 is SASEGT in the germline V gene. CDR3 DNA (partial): TGTGCCAGCAGTGAATTTAGGGGCCGGGAGGACTATGGC. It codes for CASSEFRGREDYG. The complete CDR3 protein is CASSEFRGREDYGYTF.

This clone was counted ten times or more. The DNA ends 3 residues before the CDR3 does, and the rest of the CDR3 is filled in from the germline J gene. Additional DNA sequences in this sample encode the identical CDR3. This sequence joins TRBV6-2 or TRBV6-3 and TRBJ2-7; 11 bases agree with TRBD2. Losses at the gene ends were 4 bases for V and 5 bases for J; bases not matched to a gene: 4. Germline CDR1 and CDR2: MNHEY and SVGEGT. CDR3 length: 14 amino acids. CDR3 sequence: CASSSGTSGNEQYF. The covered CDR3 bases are TGTGCCAGCAGTTCCGGGACTAGCGGTAACGAG.

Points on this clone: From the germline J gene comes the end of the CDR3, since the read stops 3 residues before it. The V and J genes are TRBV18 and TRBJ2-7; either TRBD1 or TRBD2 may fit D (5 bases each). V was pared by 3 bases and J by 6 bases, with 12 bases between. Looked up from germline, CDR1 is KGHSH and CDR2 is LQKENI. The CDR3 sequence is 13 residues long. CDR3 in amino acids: CASSPSRGGEQYF. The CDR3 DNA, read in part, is TGTGCCAGCTCACCCTCGAGGGGCGGCGAG.

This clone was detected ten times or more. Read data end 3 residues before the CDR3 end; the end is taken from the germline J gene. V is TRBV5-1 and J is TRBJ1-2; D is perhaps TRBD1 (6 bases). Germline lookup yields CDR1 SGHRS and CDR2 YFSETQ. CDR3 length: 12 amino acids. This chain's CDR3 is CASSLLDSGYTF. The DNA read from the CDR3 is TGCGCCAGCAGCTTACTGGACAGCGGC.